This TCR beta chain stems from a study of blood T cell repertoires in COVID-19. V gave up 6 bases and J gave up 6 bases; unmatched junction bases: 1. The CDR3 has 12 residues. In germline, CDR1 is MNHEY, CDR2 SMNVEV (reference sequence). Using immunoSEQ multiplex PCR, the repertoire was profiled, and TCRdb retains in-frame clones only, with some absent. The sample lists 200,000 to 300,000 clones; approximately 86% were seen once. This clone showed up just a few times. The receptor was derived from a middle-aged man who had recovered from COVID-19. The V gene is TRBV27, the J gene TRBJ1-5; 8 bases line up with TRBD1. The sample consisted of peripheral blood. CDR3 loop: CASRTGGQPQHF. The CDR3, as DNA: TGTGCCAGCAGAACAGGGGGTCAGCCCCAGCATTTT.